This T cell receptor beta chain was identified in a study of T-cell memory formation after mild COVID-19. A note on this clonotype: Its antigen is still unknown.

V was cut by 0 bases and J by 3 bases, with 13 bases left in between. This CDR3 contains 16 residues. Germline V gene data show CDR1 as SGHRS and CDR2 as YFSETQ. Study results and limitations: Pre-infection memory held some responding clones, suggesting pre-existing cross-reactive T cells responded. Contracting CD4+ clones were located mainly in CM and EM, and CD8+ clones in EMRA. A balance of CD4 and CD8 characterized clones contracting day 15 to 85, whereas later expanders leaned CD4+.

5'RACE primed at constant segments yielded TCR alpha and TCR beta cDNA libraries bearing sample barcodes and UMIs. TCRdb analysed the 5' RACE reads with MiXCR anew, one entry per CDR3 protein. The profile covers roughly 180,000 distinct CDR3 sequences, with 18% appearing a single time and roughly 3.9% taken by the ten largest. The V gene is TRBV5-1, the J gene TRBJ1-5, with no clear D. This TCR was sampled from a man between 18 and 35 years old who had mild COVID-19 (a few samples of this study predate the infection). Cell type and time point are not known. The sample was PBMCs or a T cell subset sorted from them (not recorded which). The CDR3 DNA reads as TGCGCCAGCAGCTTGGATGGATCCGGCCCCAATCAGCCCCAGCATTTT. Its translation: CASSLDGSGPNQPQHF.